A selection of T cell receptor beta chains follows, all from one sample in a study of blood T cell repertoires in COVID-19. Here immunoSEQ multiplex PCR was the method, and the copy in TCRdb shows in-frame clones only, minus some. The repertoire holds 150,000 to 200,000 clones, with 70% to 85% as singletons. The source material was peripheral blood. These receptors all come from a woman aged 80 or over with acute or convalescent COVID-19. The conserved cysteine and the conserved F or W are not part of the CDR3 here. The size entry is marked missing in some rows and otherwise reads once, few, many or a size class.

V	size	CDR3
TRBV6-6	many	ASRGTGDSNQPQH
TRBV5-1	NA	ASSLVGQGTEAF
TRBV12-3/TRBV12-4	NA	ASSSRGLAGYT
TRBV5-6	few	ASSGGQGNSPLH
TRBV5-6	NA	ASRPRTGGGKLF
TRBV3-1/TRBV3-2	once	ASSQDQGLRSPPH
TRBV10-2	NA	ASSDRASNQPQH
TRBV15	NA	ATSRISSYEQY
TRBV29-1	NA	SVVGAEAF
TRBV4-3	NA	ASSLWRGPYEQY
TRBV10-3	NA	AIRPGTGNGYT
TRBV7-8	NA	ASSLGSKNSYEQY
TRBV4-3	NA	ASSQDVSRGSGYT
TRBV29-1	NA	SVEDVAGAETQY
TRBV5-8	NA	ASSLGQLVNQPQH
TRBV7-9	NA	ASSLGGQNYGYT
TRBV15	NA	ATSGGAGASAGELF
TRBV24-1	NA	ATSDLRRANTGELF
TRBV27	NA	ASSFLHSEQY
TRBV4-1	NA	ASSLWASGSADTQY
TRBV4-2	NA	ASSQESREGWADTQY
TRBV27	NA	ASSLSPGFGEQF
TRBV6-2/TRBV6-3	once	ASSWASGGTRDTQY
TRBV24-1	NA	ATSDRLTGFYT
TRBV6-2/TRBV6-3	once	ASSPGGVWEGIYNEQF
TRBV18	NA	ASSSGTGQETQY
TRBV7-8	NA	ASSPINGGDQPQH
TRBV7-9	NA	ASSASGINTGELF
TRBV6-5	NA	ASSYSPGETYNEQF
TRBV10-3	NA	AISEGATQRAF